Listed here are 7 T cell receptor beta chains from one sample, sequenced in a study of T cell changes during pregnancy in multiple sclerosis. The protocol was immunoSEQ multiplex PCR, while the TCRdb copy is restricted to in-frame clones and leaves out a portion. The sample lists about 85,000 clones; roughly 90% were seen once. Sequencing used peripheral blood, obtained in the first trimester of pregnancy. The receptors here all came from a female donor with multiple sclerosis, enrolled in a pregnancy study.

This chain connects TRBV27 to TRBJ2-7; D may be TRBD1 (5 bases). V was clipped by 6 bases and J by 2 bases, with 11 bases between them. Looked up from germline, CDR1 is MNHEY and CDR2 is SMNVEV (reference sequence). The CDR3 contains 13 residues. The CDR3 DNA sequence: TGTGCCAGCAGGCCCAGGGCAACCTACGAGCAGTACTTC. This translates into CASRPRATYEQYF.

The sample holds one count of this clone. The V gene is TRBV9, the J gene TRBJ2-1; D perhaps matches TRBD1 (6 bases). The V end was cut by 4 bases, the J end by 2 bases, with 16 bases between. CDR3 size: 16 residues. CDR1 and CDR2 from the germline V gene are SGDLS and YYNGEE. CDR3 region: CASSHRAGVTYNEQFF. CDR3 nucleotides: TGTGCCAGCAGCCATAGAGCAGGGGTAACCTACAATGAGCAGTTCTTC.

This chain connects TRBV28 to TRBJ1-2; 7 nucleotides match TRBD1. The CDR3 loop spans 16 amino acids. Germline V gene data show CDR1 as MDHEN and CDR2 as SYDVKM. V was clipped by 5 bases and J by 5 bases; unmatched bases: 14. The CDR3 sequence is CASSPTRDRLWYGYTF. CDR3 bases: TGTGCCAGCAGTCCGACGAGGGACAGACTTTGGTATGGCTACACCTTC.

This sequence joins TRBV7-9 and TRBJ2-7; 11 bases are shared with TRBD1. The CDR3 contains 14 residues. Per germline, CDR1 SEHNR and CDR2 FQNEAQ (reference sequence). The V and J ends lost 5 bases and 6 bases, in that order; junction bases with no gene match: 6. The CDR3 DNA reads TGTGCCAGCAGCAAGGCCGGGACAGGGGGCGAGCAGTACTTC. Amino acid sequence: CASSKAGTGGEQYF.

The chain carries TRBV5-5 and TRBJ1-5; possibly TRBD1 for D (5 bases). Trimming removed 4 bases from V and 5 bases from J, with 10 bases in between. This CDR3 has 13 amino acids. Looked up from germline, CDR1 is SGHKS and CDR2 is YYEKEE (reference sequence). The CDR3 spells CASSPGLDQPQHF. CDR3 nucleotide sequence: TGTGCCAGCAGCCCGGGACTAGATCAGCCCCAGCATTTT.

The genes are TRBV28 and TRBJ1-2; a possible D gene is TRBD1 (6 bases). Trimming took 2 bases from V and 5 from J, leaving 12 bases between them. The germline V gene encodes CDR1 MDHEN and CDR2 SYDVKM. This CDR3 is 14 amino acids long. CDR3 nucleotide sequence: TGTGCCAGCAGTTTACAGGGGTTGCTTTATGGCTACACCTTC. Protein sequence: CASSLQGLLYGYTF.

This clone has only one observation. The J gene is TRBJ2-7, the V gene TRBV7-2; the D gene is possibly TRBD2 (5 bases). Germline assignment: CDR1 SGHTA and CDR2 FQGNSA. The CDR3 is made up of 12 amino acids. Trimming cost V 2 bases and J 6 bases, with 8 bases left between them. CDR3 nucleotide sequence: TGTGCCAGCAGCTTACAGGCGGGCGAGCAGTACTTC. This translates into CASSLQAGEQYF.